These T cell receptor beta chains were read from a single sample in a study of human T cells and chemical hapten exposure. Using its own MiXCR run on the RACE reads, TCRdb lists one record per CDR3 protein. The table includes some 54,000 distinct CDR3 sequences, 7.5% to 10% detected once. This specimen consisted of whole blood, obtained in connection with sensitization to the hapten diphenylcyclopropenone (DPC). Every receptor here comes from a woman between 50 and 59 years old with alopecia areata. Some clones in this sample may be carry-over from other donors' samples. Each CDR3 is given with its conserved first and last residue. The D gene is left open where the match is weak. Size is omitted from some rows. Given values are once, few, many or a class for expanded clones.

>TRBJ1-2|TRBV28|many|TRBD1
TGTGCCAGCAGCAAACCCGACAGGGGTAGATATGGCTACACCTTC
CASSKPDRGRYGYTF
>TRBJ1-5|TRBV3-1|few|NA
TGTGCCAGCAGCCAAGATCGTGTCCAGCCCCAGCATTTT
CASSQDRVQPQHF
>TRBJ2-7|TRBV29-1|medium-sized|NA
TGCAGCGTTAAGGGCAGCTCCTACGAGCAGTACTTC
CSVKGSSYEQYF
>TRBJ2-1|TRBV6-2/TRBV6-3|NA|NA
TGTGCCAGCAGTTACCCTGGACCCTCCTACAATGAGCAGTTCTTC
CASSYPGPSYNEQFF
>TRBJ2-1|TRBV12-3/TRBV12-4|NA|TRBD1
TGTGCCAGCAGTTCAACCCGACAGGGGGCCCTTGATGAGCAGTTCTTC
CASSSTRQGALDEQFF
>TRBJ2-3|TRBV19|many|NA
TGTGCCAGTACCCCCTCCCCTAGGCAGGGTGGAAGCACAGATACGCAGTATTTT
CASTPSPRQGGSTDTQYF
>TRBJ1-2|TRBV12-3/TRBV12-4|NA|NA
TGTGCCAGCAGTTTAGCGCCAGGGGACTATGGCTACACCTTC
CASSLAPGDYGYTF
>TRBJ1-2|TRBV20-1|NA|NA
TGCAGTGCTAGCCAGGGTCGGGGCTACACCTTC
CSASQGRGYTF
>TRBJ1-5|TRBV12-3/TRBV12-4|many|NA
TGTGCCAGCAGCCGCAACCCCGGGAGTCAGCCCCTGCATTTT
CASSRNPGSQPLHF
>TRBJ1-1|TRBV7-2|few|TRBD1
TGTGCCAGCCGACCTCCAGGGGGCGTCTCTGAAGCTTTCTTT
CASRPPGGVSEAFF
>TRBJ1-1|TRBV3-1|NA|NA
TGTGCCAGCAGCCAAGAAGGAGGCGGCATGGCCGCTGAAGCTTTCTTT
CASSQEGGGMAAEAFF
>TRBJ1-1|TRBV28|many|NA
TGTGCCAGCAGCCTACTGGGTTCGAACACTGAAGCTTTCTTT
CASSLLGSNTEAFF
>TRBJ1-1|TRBV29-1|many|NA
TGCAGCGCGGGGGACACTAAGAACACTGAAGCTTTCTTT
CSAGDTKNTEAFF
>TRBJ2-2|TRBV21-1|NA|NA
TGTGCCAGCAGACGCCGGGACAGGGGTGACACCGGGGAGCTGTTTTTT
CASRRRDRGDTGELFF
>TRBJ1-6|TRBV25-1|NA|NA
TGTGCCAGCAGACCTCTGGCAGCTTATTCACCCCTCCACTTT
CASRPLAAYSPLHF
>TRBJ2-3|TRBV29-1|NA|NA
TGCAGCGGGGGGCGGGTAGTGGGTACGCAGTATTTT
CSGGRVVGTQYF
>TRBJ2-7|TRBV2|NA|TRBD2
TGTGCCAGCGTTGAGCGACTAGCAACGTGGGAGCAGTACTTC
CASVERLATWEQYF
>TRBJ1-5|TRBV6-2/TRBV6-3|few|TRBD1
TGTGCCAGCAGCCCCGCGCCTGGACAGGGACGTCAGCCCCAGCATTTT
CASSPAPGQGRQPQHF
>TRBJ2-5|TRBV12-3/TRBV12-4|many|TRBD1
TGTGCCAGCAGAGAGCAGATGGGACAGGGAGGAGAGACCCAGTACTTC
CASREQMGQGGETQYF
>TRBJ2-3|TRBV18|many|TRBD1
TGTGCCAGCTCACTCTCCGGGACAGGGGACCCAGATACGCAGTATTTT
CASSLSGTGDPDTQYF
>TRBJ1-5|TRBV29-1|many|NA
TGCAGCGTTGGTCGATCCCTAGATCAGCCCCAGCATTTT
CSVGRSLDQPQHF
>TRBJ2-1|TRBV29-1|few|NA
TGCAGCGCCGACCGGGCGACTAATCTCGGAAACGAGCAGTTCTTC
CSADRATNLGNEQFF
>TRBJ2-4|TRBV18|many|TRBD2
TGTGCCAGCTCACCACCGCAGCGGGGAATAGCCAAAAACATTCAGTACTTC
CASSPPQRGIAKNIQYF
>TRBJ1-2|TRBV5-4|NA|NA
TGTGCCAGCACCGAAACCGGGGACATTTATGGCTACACCTTC
CASTETGDIYGYTF
>TRBJ1-5|TRBV6-1|NA|NA
TGTGCCAGCAGTGAAGGTTGGGGAAATCAGCCCCAGCATTTT
CASSEGWGNQPQHF
>TRBJ2-7|TRBV12-3/TRBV12-4|NA|NA
TGTGCCAGCAGTACAGCCGGGACACCACCCTACGAGCAGTACTTC
CASSTAGTPPYEQYF
>TRBJ1-5|TRBV28|NA|NA
TGTGCCAGCATTCCCTCGGGGGGTGGGCAGCCCCAGCATTTT
CASIPSGGGQPQHF
>TRBJ2-7|TRBV6-5|few|NA
TGTGCCAGCAGTAACAACCGCTACGAGCAGTACTTC
CASSNNRYEQYF
>TRBJ2-1|TRBV5-1|few|TRBD2
TGCGCCAGCAGCTTGGGCCCTAGCGGGAATAGCGATGAGCAGTTCTTC
CASSLGPSGNSDEQFF
>TRBJ1-5|TRBV7-9|many|NA
TGTGCCAGCAGCTGGACAGATAGCAATCAGCCCCAGCATTTT
CASSWTDSNQPQHF
>TRBJ2-3|TRBV24-1|few|TRBD2
TGTGCCACCAGTGATTTTCCGACTAGCGGGGGGCCAGATACGCAGTATTTT
CATSDFPTSGGPDTQYF